A selection of T cell receptor beta chains follows, all from one sample in a study of beta chain features in type 1 diabetes. Sequenced by immunoSEQ multiplex PCR; TCRdb stores in-frame clones only, minus some. The sample has more than 300,000 clones, roughly a tenth seen once. The sequenced sample consisted of central memory CD4+ T cells from blood. Receptors were obtained from a young man with type 1 diabetes. Each CDR3 is given with its conserved first and last residue. Fields, in order: V gene, J gene, D gene, clone size, CDR3 length, CDR3 protein, CDR3 DNA. The D gene is left open where the match is weak. Not all rows give a size; the values are once, few, many and, for expanded clones, a class.

>TRBV6-5|TRBJ2-5|NA|few|11
CASTSEKTQYF
TGTGCCAGCACGTCGGAAAAGACCCAGTACTTC
>TRBV7-2|TRBJ2-7|NA|few|14
CASSPREGPYEQYF
TGTGCCAGCAGCCCCCGAGAGGGCCCCTACGAGCAGTACTTC
>TRBV5-1|TRBJ2-5|TRBD1|few|15
CASSSSRGIQETQYF
TGCGCCAGCAGCTCCAGCAGGGGGATCCAAGAGACCCAGTACTTC
>TRBV20-1|TRBJ1-2|NA|NA|10
CSAKNNGYTF
TGCAGTGCTAAGAACAATGGCTACACCTTC
>TRBV4-3|TRBJ2-5|NA|NA|13
CASSQGRGETQYF
TGCGCCAGCAGCCAGGGGCGAGGAGAGACCCAGTACTTC
>TRBV5-1|TRBJ2-7|TRBD1|NA|13
CASHQQGANEQYF
TGCGCCAGCCACCAACAGGGGGCCAACGAGCAGTACTTC
>TRBV5-1|TRBJ2-1|TRBD1|few|14
CASRTQGAENEQFF
TGCGCCAGCAGGACTCAGGGGGCAGAGAATGAGCAGTTCTTC
>TRBV29-1|TRBJ1-1|NA|few|17
CSVEVARAMFRNTEAFF
TGCAGCGTTGAAGTTGCCAGGGCAATGTTTAGGAACACTGAAGCTTTCTTT
>TRBV11-2|TRBJ2-3|NA|NA|15
CASSFGVGATDTQYF
TGTGCCAGCAGCTTCGGGGTCGGAGCCACAGATACGCAGTATTTT
>TRBV4-3|TRBJ2-7|NA|many|15
CASSQERRGPYEQYF
TGCGCCAGCAGCCAAGAGAGGCGGGGGCCCTACGAGCAGTACTTC
>TRBV7-2|TRBJ2-7|TRBD2|few|15
CASSPGTSENYEQYF
TGTGCCAGCAGCCCCGGGACTAGCGAAAACTACGAGCAGTACTTC
>TRBV7-9|TRBJ1-1|NA|many|16
CASSLPLAGRVTEAFF
TGTGCCAGCAGCTTACCGCTGGCAGGGAGAGTCACTGAAGCTTTCTTT
>TRBV4-3|TRBJ2-2|TRBD1|few|17
CASSQFTQGAFGGELFF
TGCGCCAGCAGCCAATTTACACAGGGGGCATTTGGCGGGGAGCTGTTTTTT
>TRBV19|TRBJ1-5|TRBD1|NA|17
CASSSQPGQTPGQPQHF
TGTGCCAGTAGTTCTCAACCGGGACAGACCCCAGGCCAGCCCCAGCATTTT
>TRBV5-4|TRBJ2-2|TRBD2|NA|16
CASSLGTSGRLGELFF
TGTGCCAGCAGCCTCGGGACTAGCGGACGCCTCGGGGAGCTGTTTTTT
>TRBV7-2|TRBJ1-2|NA|NA|15
CASSLDQGSNYGYTF
TGTGCCAGCAGCTTAGATCAGGGGAGTAACTATGGCTACACCTTC
>TRBV29-1|TRBJ1-1|NA|many|13
CSVRRNMNTEAFF
TGCAGCGTCAGGAGGAATATGAACACTGAAGCTTTCTTT
>TRBV9|TRBJ2-3|NA|few|14
CASSVSGEADTQYF
TGTGCCAGCAGCGTCTCGGGGGAGGCGGATACGCAGTATTTT
>TRBV2|TRBJ2-4|NA|few|16
CASSDMAPIAKNIQYF
TGTGCCAGCAGTGATATGGCCCCAATAGCCAAAAACATTCAGTACTTC
>TRBV6-5|TRBJ2-7|NA|NA|15
CASTVQGGRSYEQYF
TGTGCCAGCACCGTACAGGGAGGTCGGTCCTACGAGCAGTACTTC
>TRBV7-9|TRBJ2-7|NA|NA|15
CASSLMSQGSAEQYF
TGTGCCAGCAGCTTAATGAGCCAGGGGTCGGCCGAGCAGTACTTC
>TRBV7-9|TRBJ1-4|NA|NA|15
CASSLVGGTNEKLFF
TGTGCCAGCAGCTTAGTAGGTGGGACTAATGAAAAACTGTTTTTT
>TRBV19|TRBJ2-7|NA|NA|15
CASSMGGPLAYEQYF
TGTGCCAGTAGTATGGGAGGACCCCTGGCCTACGAGCAGTACTTC
>TRBV27|TRBJ2-2|NA|NA|17
CASSLRATRIPAGELFF
TGTGCCAGCAGTTTAAGGGCCACGAGGATACCGGCCGGGGAGCTGTTTTTT